This TCR beta chain is from a study of blood T cell repertoires in COVID-19. For the study at large: Sample material is recorded as cDNA or gDNA derived from T cells, B-cell-depleted T cells, or PBMCs.

Repertoires were generated with immunoSEQ multiplex PCR, while TCRdb's copy carries only in-frame clones and drops some. Altogether about 20,000 clones are present, approximately 90% being singletons, with the ten largest covering roughly 10%. The CDR3 sequence is 15 residues long. CDR1 SGHVS and CDR2 FQNEAQ come from the germline V gene. V lost 3 bases and J 4 bases, leaving 13 bases between the germline ends. V is TRBV7-8 and J is TRBJ2-1, with a possible D match to TRBD1 (6 bases). This clonotype was sampled from a human donor in a cohort sampled during active COVID-19. The donor label of this sample is uncertain. Sequencing used peripheral blood. The CDR3 region has the DNA TGTGCCAGCAGCTTCGGGATGGGGGCATACAATGAGCAGTTCTTC. Translated, it gives CASSFGMGAYNEQFF.